This T cell receptor beta chain derives from a study of graft-versus-host responses after intestinal transplantation. Repertoires were generated with immunoSEQ multiplex PCR, while TCRdb's copy carries only in-frame clones and drops some. The sample contains about 90,000 clones, roughly 93% of which appear only once. Trimming cost V 8 bases and J 2 bases; bases outside gene matches: 7. The germline gives CDR1 SGHRS, CDR2 YFSETQ. This CDR3 has 13 amino acids. Only a few counts were recorded for this clone. The antigen is undetermined. The V and J genes are TRBV5-1 and TRBJ2-7; 7 bases are shared with TRBD2. Sequenced material: unstimulated CD8+ T cells sorted from spleen or lymph node cells, taken before transplant. The sequence came from a human donor who was the organ donor for an intestinal transplant. CDR3 protein: CASRRRGAYEQYF. CDR3 bases: TGCGCCAGTAGAAGACGGGGGGCCTACGAGCAGTACTTC.